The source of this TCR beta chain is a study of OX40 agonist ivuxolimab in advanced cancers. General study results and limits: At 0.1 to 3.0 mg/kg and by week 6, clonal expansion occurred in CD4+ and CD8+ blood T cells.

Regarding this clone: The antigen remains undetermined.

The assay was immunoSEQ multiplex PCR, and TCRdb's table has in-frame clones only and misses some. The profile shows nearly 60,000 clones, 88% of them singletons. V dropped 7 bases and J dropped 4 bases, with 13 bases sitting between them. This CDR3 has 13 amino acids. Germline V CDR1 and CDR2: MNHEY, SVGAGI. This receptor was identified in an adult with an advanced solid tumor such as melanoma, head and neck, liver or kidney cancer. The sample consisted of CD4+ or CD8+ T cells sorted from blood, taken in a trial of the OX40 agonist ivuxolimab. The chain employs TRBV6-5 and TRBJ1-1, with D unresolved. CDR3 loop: CASTFETGTEAFF. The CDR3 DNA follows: TGTGCCAGCACCTTCGAGACGGGCACTGAAGCTTTCTTT.